The clone carrying this T cell receptor (beta chain) was recorded once. Its antigen remains unidentified. This specimen belongs to a study of cytomegalovirus exposure and HLA in healthy donors. Findings and limits, study-wide: Analyses of presence/absence relied on an assumption of roughly uniform sequencing depth across donors. Using the classifier, cytomegalovirus status was reportedly diagnosed with high specificity and sensitivity.

A multiplex PCR was run with 60 Vbeta primers and 13 Jbeta primers. Only in-frame clones appear in the TCRdb table, and some are missing; sequencing was by immunoSEQ multiplex PCR. The data hold tens of thousands of clones, with roughly 73% observed a single time. Each donor was nominally healthy when sampled (though unrecorded immune exposures were likely). V dropped 3 bases and J dropped 0; count of bases not matched to a gene: 14. The CDR3 is 18 amino acids. CDR1 is GTSNPN and CDR2 is SVGIG in the germline V gene (reference sequence). The V call is TRBV30, the J call TRBJ1-1; 9 nucleotides align to TRBD1. The material sequenced was PBMCs. This TCR came from a man aged 40-55 years in good health and CMV-seronegative. The CDR3 spells CAWSQGQGRFSMNTEAFF. In DNA, the CDR3 is TGTGCCTGGAGCCAGGGACAGGGAAGGTTCAGCATGAACACTGAAGCTTTCTTT.